Ten or more counts support the clone carrying this TCR beta chain. The antigen is not known. These data are taken from a study of T cells in Graves' hyperthyroidism and ophthalmopathy. The study, taken as a whole, reports: Ophthalmopathy, which appeared later, was predicted by the model a median 6.5 months before onset. Most thyroid clonotypes that were expanded above 0.001 also turned up in blood.

Patients having uncontrolled infection, another autoimmune disease, pregnancy or lactation were not included. Fresh peripheral blood, roughly 9.8 ml of it, supplied the PBMCs. TCR beta CDR3 regions were amplified from RNA transcripts. During a first-round RT-PCR of the TCR CDR3, the HTBI primer set was used. One entry per CDR3 protein, called by TCRdb with MiXCR from the multiplex PCR reads. The data hold about 700,000 distinct CDR3 sequences, with around 15% observed a single time. The germline CDR1 and CDR2 sequences are MNHEY and SVGEGT. This CDR3 comprises 13 residues. V was pared by 4 bases and J by 5 bases, with 11 bases between.

J is TRBJ2-5 and V is TRBV6-2 or TRBV6-3, with D tentatively TRBD2 (5 bases). This sequence was found in a woman under 30 with Graves' hyperthyroidism. The material sequenced was blood. DNA for the CDR3: TGTGCCAGCAGTTTTCGGGATTGGGAGACCCAGTACTTC. Translating gives CASSFRDWETQYF.